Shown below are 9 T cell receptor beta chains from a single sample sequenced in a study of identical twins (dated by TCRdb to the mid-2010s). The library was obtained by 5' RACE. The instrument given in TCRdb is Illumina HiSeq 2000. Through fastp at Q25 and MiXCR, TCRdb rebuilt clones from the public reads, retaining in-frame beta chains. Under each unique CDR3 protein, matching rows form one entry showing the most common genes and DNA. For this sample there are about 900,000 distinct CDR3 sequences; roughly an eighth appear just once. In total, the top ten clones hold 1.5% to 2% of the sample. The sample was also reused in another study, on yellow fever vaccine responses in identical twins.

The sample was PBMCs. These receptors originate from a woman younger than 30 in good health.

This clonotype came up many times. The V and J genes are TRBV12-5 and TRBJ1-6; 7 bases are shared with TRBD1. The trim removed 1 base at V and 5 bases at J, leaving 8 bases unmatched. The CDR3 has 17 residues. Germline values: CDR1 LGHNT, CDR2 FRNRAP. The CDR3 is CASGLARDRAHNSPLHF. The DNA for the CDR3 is TGTGCTAGTGGTTTGGCCCGCGACAGGGCTCATAATTCACCCCTCCACTTT.

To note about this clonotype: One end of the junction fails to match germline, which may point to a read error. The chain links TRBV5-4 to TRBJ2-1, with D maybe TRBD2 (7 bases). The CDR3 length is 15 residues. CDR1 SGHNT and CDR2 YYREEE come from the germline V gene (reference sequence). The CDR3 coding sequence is TGTGCCAGCAGCTTGTTTGGGGGGGCCTATAATGAGCAGTTCTTC. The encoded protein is CASSLFGGAYNEQFF. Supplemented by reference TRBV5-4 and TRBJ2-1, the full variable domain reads ETGVTQSPTHLIKTRGQQVTLRCSSQSGHNTVSWYQQALGQGPQFIFQYYREEENGRGNFPPRFSGLQFPNYSSELNVNALELDDSALYLCASSLFGGAYNEQFFGPGTRLTVL.

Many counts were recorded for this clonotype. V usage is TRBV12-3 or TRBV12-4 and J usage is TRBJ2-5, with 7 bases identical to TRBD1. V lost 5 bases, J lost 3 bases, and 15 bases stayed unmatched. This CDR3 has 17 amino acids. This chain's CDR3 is CASSSGTAPTREETQYF. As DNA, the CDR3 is TGTGCCAGCAGTAGTGGGACAGCCCCTACTAGAGAAGAGACCCAGTACTTC.

The CDR3 DNA follows: TGCAGTGCTACCCGGCTAGCGGGGGAGAGCTCCTACGAGCAGTACTTC. This gives the protein CSATRLAGESSYEQYF. This chain joins TRBV20-1 and TRBJ2-7; 10 bases fit TRBD2. Germline V CDR1 and CDR2: DFQATT, SNEGSKA (reference sequence). There are 16 residues in the CDR3. After removal of 4 bases from V and 0 bases from J, the junction contained 9 bases not matched to a gene.

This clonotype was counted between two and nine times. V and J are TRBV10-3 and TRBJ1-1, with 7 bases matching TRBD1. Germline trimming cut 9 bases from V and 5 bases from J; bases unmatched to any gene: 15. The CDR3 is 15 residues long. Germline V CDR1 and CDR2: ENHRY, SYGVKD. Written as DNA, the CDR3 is TGTGCCATTGCTCCGACAGGGCTGCGAACGACTGAAGCTTTCTTT. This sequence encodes CAIAPTGLRTTEAFF.

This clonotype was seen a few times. The CDR3 region is CASSLSGEVSSGANVLTF. In DNA form, the CDR3 reads TGTGCCAGCAGTTTAAGTGGAGAAGTGAGCTCTGGGGCCAACGTCCTGACTTTC. J is TRBJ2-6 and V is TRBV12-3 or TRBV12-4; D ambiguous. CDR3 length equals 18 residues. V was cut by 2 bases and J by 0 bases, with 14 bases left in between.

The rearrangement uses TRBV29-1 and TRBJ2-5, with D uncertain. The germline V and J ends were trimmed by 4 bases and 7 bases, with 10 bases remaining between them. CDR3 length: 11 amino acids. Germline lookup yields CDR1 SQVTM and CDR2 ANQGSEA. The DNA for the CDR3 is TGCAGCGTTGCATATCTTGGGACCCAGTACTTC. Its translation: CSVAYLGTQYF. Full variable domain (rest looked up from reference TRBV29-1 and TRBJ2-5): SAVISQKPSRDICQRGTSLTIQCQVDSQVTMMFWYRQQPGQSLTLIATANQGSEATYESGFVIDKFPISRPNLTFSTLTVSNMSPEDSSIYLCSVAYLGTQYFGPGTRLLVL.

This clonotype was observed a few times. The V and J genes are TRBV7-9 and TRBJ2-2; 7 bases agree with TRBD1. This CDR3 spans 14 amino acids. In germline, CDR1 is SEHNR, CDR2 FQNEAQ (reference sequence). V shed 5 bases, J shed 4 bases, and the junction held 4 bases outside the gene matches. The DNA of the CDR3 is TGTGCCAGCAGCACAACAGGGGTCACCGGGGAGCTGTTTTTT. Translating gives CASSTTGVTGELFF.

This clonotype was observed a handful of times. Here the CDR3 reads CATLMNTEAFF. The CDR3 nucleotides read TGTGCCACCTTAATGAACACTGAAGCTTTCTTT. J is TRBJ1-1 and V is TRBV10-3; D not certain. V shed 10 bases and J shed 0 bases, with 6 bases lying between them. This CDR3 has 11 amino acids. Germline V gene sequence: CDR1 ENHRY, CDR2 SYGVKD.